The clone carrying this T cell receptor (beta chain) was found many times. As yet, its antigen is unknown. After constant-region reverse-primer amplification, full-length variable regions underwent semi-nested PCR with Nested Universal Primer A. TCRdb reprocessed the 5' RACE reads via MiXCR and lists one record per CDR3 protein. The repertoire holds approximately 50,000 distinct CDR3 sequences, about a fifth seen once, with 3.2% in the top ten. There are 15 residues in the CDR3. Germline trimming cut 0 bases from V and 4 bases from J; bases unmatched to any gene: 3. The germline CDR1 and CDR2 sequences are ENHRY and SYGVKD. The sorted Tregs were CD4+CD25+CD127-/low cells. Study-level points and caveats: Tumor memory CD4+ T cell TCR gene usage clustered with blood and lymph node memory CD4+ cells and lymph node naive CD4+ cells. Greatest tumor Treg TCR overlap was with tumor naive CD4+ cells.

The clonotype comes from a female donor with breast cancer. The chain uses TRBV10-3 and TRBJ1-2; 9 nucleotides match TRBD1. The sample comprised tumor-infiltrating Tregs sorted from the breast tumor. CDR3 in amino acids: CAISESVTGGYGYTF. CDR3 DNA: TGTGCCATCAGTGAGTCTGTGACAGGGGGCTATGGCTACACCTTC.